Here is one T cell receptor (beta chain) with its context. The entry originates in a study of response to subunit inactivated influenza vaccine. There are 13 residues in the CDR3. With 8 bases clipped from V and 0 bases from J, the junction kept 1 base outside the gene matches. Per germline, CDR1 ENHRY and CDR2 SYGVKD. TCRdb re-called the RT-PCR reads with MiXCR, one entry per CDR3 protein. This repertoire shows about 520,000 distinct CDR3 sequences, roughly 7.9% found once; its top ten account for 10% to 15%. This rearrangement joins TRBV10-3 to TRBJ2-1, with 7 bases matching TRBD2. The sequencing here drew on PBMCs from blood, taken around 2 years after vaccination. This receptor was taken from a man aged 45 to 75 who received an inactivated influenza vaccine. The CDR3 coding sequence is TGTGCCATCGCGGGAGACTCCTACAATGAGCAGTTCTTC. Translating gives CAIAGDSYNEQFF.